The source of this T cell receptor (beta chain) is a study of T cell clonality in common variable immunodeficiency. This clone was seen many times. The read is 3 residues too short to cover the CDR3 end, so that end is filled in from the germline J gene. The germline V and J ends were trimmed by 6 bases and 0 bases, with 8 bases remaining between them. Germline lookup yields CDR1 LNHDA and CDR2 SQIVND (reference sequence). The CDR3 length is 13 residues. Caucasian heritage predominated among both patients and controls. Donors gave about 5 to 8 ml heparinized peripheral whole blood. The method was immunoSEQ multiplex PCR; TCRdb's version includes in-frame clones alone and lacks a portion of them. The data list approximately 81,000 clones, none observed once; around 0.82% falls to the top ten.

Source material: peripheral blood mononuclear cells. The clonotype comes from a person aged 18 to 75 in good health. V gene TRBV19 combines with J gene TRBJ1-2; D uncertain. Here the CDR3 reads CASRRGANYGYTF. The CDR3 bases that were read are TGTGCCAGTAGGCGGGGAGCTAACTATGGC.